Listed below are T cell receptor beta chains from one sample, sequenced in a study of CD4 T cells in relation to SARS-CoV-2 and coronaviruses. Measured with immunoSEQ multiplex PCR; TCRdb has only the in-frame clones, and not every one. There are more than 35,000 clones in the sample; around 77% occur only once, and roughly 20% lies in the top ten. These TCRs' antigens remain unknown. The material sequenced was memory CD4+ T cells from PBMCs, cultured in vitro. These receptors originate from an adult with COVID-19. Each CDR3 is given with its conserved first and last residue. D genes are given only for firm matches. Clone size, where shown, is once, few, many, or a class for clones that have expanded.

D	V	size	J	CDR3	DNA
.	TRBV10-3	.	TRBJ1-3	CAISESSLGNTIYF	TGTGCCATCAGTGAGTCGTCGCTTGGAAACACCATATATTTT
.	TRBV30	.	TRBJ1-1	CAWSPAEAFF	TGTGCCTGGAGTCCTGCGGAAGCTTTCTTT
TRBD2	TRBV29-1	.	TRBJ2-1	CSVGGGEGIYNEQFF	TGCAGCGTGGGCGGGGGAGAGGGGATATACAATGAGCAGTTCTTC
.	TRBV6-5	.	TRBJ2-7	CASSIGRNSYEQYF	TGTGCCAGCAGTATAGGTAGGAACTCCTACGAGCAGTACTTC
TRBD1	TRBV30	.	TRBJ1-5	CAWSLTGGDQPQHF	TGTGCCTGGAGTTTGACAGGGGGCGATCAGCCCCAGCATTTT
TRBD1	TRBV5-4	.	TRBJ1-2	CASSSPGQGSLHGYTF	TGTGCCAGCAGCTCGCCGGGACAGGGGTCCCTCCATGGCTACACCTTC
TRBD2	TRBV4-2	medium-sized	TRBJ2-7	CASSQGLAGSYEQYF	TGTGCCAGCAGCCAAGGACTAGCGGGCTCCTACGAGCAGTACTTC
TRBD2	TRBV4-1	.	TRBJ2-3	CASSQVLSYIGTSGKGDTQYF	TGCGCCAGCAGCCAAGTTCTCTCCTACATAGGGACTAGCGGGAAGGGAGATACGCAGTATTTT
.	TRBV11-2	.	TRBJ1-3	CASSLESRWATSGNTIYF	TGTGCCAGCAGCTTAGAGTCTAGGTGGGCTACCTCTGGAAACACCATATATTTT
TRBD1	TRBV5-8	.	TRBJ2-3	CASIPGTGLMDTQYF	TGTGCCAGCATCCCCGGGACAGGGCTAATGGATACGCAGTATTTT
.	TRBV30	.	TRBJ2-7	CAWSTGAYEQYF	TGTGCCTGGAGTACGGGAGCCTACGAGCAGTACTTC
TRBD1	TRBV5-1	.	TRBJ1-1	CASSPGTGRAGTEAFF	TGCGCCAGCAGCCCCGGGACAGGGAGGGCTGGAACTGAAGCTTTCTTT
.	TRBV15	.	TRBJ1-1	CATSRDQTAEAFF	TGTGCCACCAGCAGAGATCAGACTGCTGAAGCTTTCTTT
.	TRBV19	.	TRBJ2-3	CASLGTGHPSTDTQYF	TGTGCCAGTCTGGGGACGGGACACCCTAGCACAGATACGCAGTATTTT
TRBD1	TRBV5-8	.	TRBJ2-4	CASRSTGVNIQYF	TGTGCCAGCAGGTCTACAGGGGTAAACATTCAGTACTTC
.	TRBV11-3	.	TRBJ2-2	CASRGGTGELFF	TGTGCCAGCAGGGGAGGCACCGGGGAGCTGTTTTTT
.	TRBV6-5	once	TRBJ1-6	CASSYRFLPEGAPLHF	TGTGCCAGCAGTTACCGCTTTTTACCGGAGGGGGCACCCCTCCACTTT
.	TRBV11-2	.	TRBJ1-1	CASSSQGNTEAFF	TGTGCCAGCAGCTCCCAGGGGAACACTGAAGCTTTCTTT
.	TRBV6-1	once	TRBJ2-3	CASSEKRNIPTDTQYF	TGTGCCAGCAGTGAAAAGAGGAACATACCAACAGATACGCAGTATTTT
.	TRBV4-3	.	TRBJ1-2	CASSQVTGGPNYGYTF	TGCGCCAGCAGCCAGGTGACCGGGGGCCCTAACTATGGCTACACCTTC
TRBD1	TRBV6-5	.	TRBJ2-7	CAARDRSMQYF	TGTGCCGCCCGGGACAGGAGTATGCAGTACTTC
.	TRBV28	.	TRBJ2-1	CATSTVNEQFF	TGTGCCACCTCGACCGTTAATGAGCAGTTCTTC
.	TRBV7-9	.	TRBJ2-7	CASSSLDRYEQYF	TGTGCCAGCAGCTCCTTGGACCGCTACGAGCAGTACTTC
.	TRBV7-9	few	TRBJ1-6	CASSQDGPRGDSPLHF	TGTGCCAGCAGCCAGGACGGCCCGCGGGGGGATTCACCCCTCCACTTT
.	TRBV30	.	TRBJ2-3	CAWTSRPTDTQYF	TGTGCCTGGACTTCTAGACCCACAGATACGCAGTATTTT
.	TRBV2	.	TRBJ2-7	CASKAFNEQYF	TGTGCCAGCAAGGCGTTTAACGAGCAGTACTTC
.	TRBV5-1	.	TRBJ2-7	CASSLAGMSYEQYF	TGCGCCAGCAGCTTGGCCGGTATGTCCTACGAGCAGTACTTC
TRBD1	TRBV6-1	.	TRBJ1-2	CASSETGGNYGYTF	TGTGCCAGCAGTGAAACAGGGGGTAACTATGGCTACACCTTC
TRBD1	TRBV5-6	.	TRBJ2-5	CASSRGQGRATQYF	TGTGCCAGCAGCCGGGGACAGGGTCGGGCGACCCAGTACTTC
.	TRBV11-2	.	TRBJ2-3	CASSSSPFTDTQYF	TGTGCCAGCAGCTCCTCCCCGTTCACGGATACGCAGTATTTT
.	TRBV5-5	few	TRBJ1-4	CASSPGRGTVAEKLFF	TGTGCCAGCAGCCCCGGACGCGGTACGGTAGCTGAAAAACTGTTTTTT
.	TRBV18	.	TRBJ2-5	CASSPNPGETQYF	TGTGCCAGCTCACCAAATCCCGGAGAGACCCAGTACTTC
.	TRBV15	.	TRBJ1-2	CATSRATGANYGYTF	TGTGCCACCAGCAGAGCCACGGGGGCTAACTATGGCTACACCTTC
.	TRBV7-9	few	TRBJ1-4	CASSLLAGSEKLFF	TGTGCCAGCAGCTTACTAGCTGGGAGTGAAAAACTGTTTTTT
.	TRBV11-2	.	TRBJ2-6	CASTKAFSGANVLTF	TGTGCCAGCACCAAAGCTTTCTCTGGGGCCAACGTCCTGACTTTC
.	TRBV28	.	TRBJ1-5	CASTLTGLRGQPQHF	TGTGCCAGCACCCTTACAGGTCTCCGGGGTCAGCCCCAGCATTTT
.	TRBV27	.	TRBJ1-5	CASSTRGSPQHF	TGTGCCAGCAGTACCCGGGGTTCTCCCCAGCATTTT
.	TRBV7-6	.	TRBJ1-1	CASSIGTNTEAFF	TGTGCCAGCAGTATCGGGACGAACACTGAAGCTTTCTTT
.	TRBV19	.	TRBJ1-4	CASSVRLANEKLFF	TGTGCCAGTAGTGTCAGGCTCGCTAATGAAAAACTGTTTTTT
.	TRBV4-3	few	TRBJ2-1	CASSQDEVGFNEQFF	TGCGCCAGCAGCCAAGATGAGGTCGGCTTCAATGAGCAGTTCTTC
TRBD1	TRBV28	.	TRBJ2-4	CASRDRGSKNIQYF	TGTGCCAGCCGGGACAGGGGTTCCAAAAACATTCAGTACTTC
.	TRBV15	.	TRBJ2-5	CATSPQTAYQETQYF	TGTGCCACCAGCCCACAGACAGCATACCAAGAGACCCAGTACTTC
.	TRBV21-1	.	TRBJ2-7	CASSSAGFSYRTTGEQYF	TGTGCCAGCAGCAGCGCAGGGTTTTCTTACCGCACCACGGGCGAGCAGTACTTC
TRBD1	TRBV28	.	TRBJ2-7	CASSYDRDGFYEQYF	TGTGCCAGCAGCTATGACAGGGACGGTTTCTACGAGCAGTACTTC
.	TRBV5-1	once	TRBJ2-3	CASSLGTDWSTDTQYF	TGCGCCAGCAGCCTGGGAACGGACTGGTCCACAGATACGCAGTATTTT
.	TRBV4-3	.	TRBJ2-6	CASSQDRRVLTF	TGCGCCAGCAGCCAAGACCGAAGAGTCCTGACTTTC